The present entry profiles one TCR beta chain with its context. This clone was seen just once. Its binding antigen is unknown. The input lacks base qualities; no much larger clone sits a single base away. Measured from the cysteine to the phenylalanine, the CDR3 is 12 residues long. The CDR3 DNA has 36 bases and is translated from base 1. This sample is drawn from a study of shared clonotypes between healthy human individuals (dated by TCRdb to about 2020). About the study as a whole: The cohort included a few men and a couple of women between 18 and 49 years of age. For each donor, CD4 naive and CD4 memory were each given three plates, CD8 naive was given two plates, and CD8 memory was given one plate. To estimate repertoire size and how much clonotypes are shared between individuals, the study performed deep sequencing of blood TCR repertoires from five healthy adults. Libraries were prepared and TCR repertoires were sequenced by different laboratories using diverse techniques, in order to increase sequencing depth and limit assay-specific biases. Between about 0.9 and 10 billion PBMCs per donor were obtained by leukapheresis. Paper-wide results and their limitations: Sampling was restricted to blood, and TCR repertoires in tissues likely differ from the TCR repertoires found in blood. Naive subsets generally had larger estimated clonotype richness than memory subsets did. Approximately 4.8% of naive CD4, approximately 3.7% of naive CD8, approximately 2% of memory CD4, and 0.4% of memory CD8 clonotypes were shared across a few donors. Compared with non-shared clonotypes, clonotypes shared by all four sorted-subset donors had higher generation probabilities. Even with the large sequencing depth, rarefaction of the sorted-subset datasets indicated that sequencing was incomplete. Pairwise subsampling led to the expectation that sequencing depth would affect the degree of clonotype sharing among donors. The small number of donors limited the genetic and exposure-history diversity represented.

For the CD8 naive samples, CD45RO-negative cells were positively selected for CCR7, yielding a CD45RA+CCR7+ population from which TemRA cells were excluded. Healthy HIV-negative adults with no recently reported acute infections or vaccinations were included as donors. Only Caucasian adults living in Nashville, Tennessee, USA were represented among the donors. Blood was obtained by leukapheresis, after which PBMCs were separated by Ficoll-Histopaque density gradient centrifugation and cryopreserved in liquid nitrogen vapor phase. Analytical flow cytometry was used to check the purity and quantity of every magnetically sorted T cell population. Genomic DNA was isolated from every sorted fraction and measured by UV absorbance on a Nanodrop 2000c. TCR CDR3 regions were amplified from genomic DNA by multiplex PCR using the deep immunoSEQ assay. Extracted genomic DNA from each cell subset was distributed evenly across all wells of several immunoSEQ 96-well plates, and each plate was treated as a replicate. Each replicate PCR for sorted subsets received about 200 ng genomic DNA, equal to roughly 29,000 T cell genomes. Purified libraries were measured with a Qubit 3.0 fluorometer, size-checked on a Bioanalyzer 2100, and measured again with the KAPA Library Quantification kit. Each immunoSEQ 96-well plate was sequenced on its own single-read 150-cycle Illumina NextSeq 550 flow cell. On the authors' methods: Because the immunoSEQ output included only junctional sequences and no quality scores, the filtering could not be the same as the filtering used for full-length reads. Sequences were annotated with PyIR, a Python wrapper for IgBLAST v1.9, and V/J genes and CDR3 were assigned using IMGT germline references. Any read was removed if the V/J assignment was weak (E-value above 1e-6), the CDR3 was missing, or the read contained stop codons, out-of-frame junctions, or ambiguous translated residues. V3J clonotypes were defined by identical inferred V gene, J gene, and CDR3 amino acid sequence. The percentage overlap between two repertoires was calculated by dividing the number of shared unique clonotypes by the size of the smaller repertoire. Three approaches were used to assess repertoire richness: RTK rarefaction, the Chao1 estimator, and Recon v2.1 estimates of unobserved clonotypes. Generation probabilities were computed with OLGA for all TCRbeta clonotypes obtained by the gDNA method from several donors. TCRdb took over this immuneACCESS table, retaining in-frame rearrangements with V and J assigned. Such tables are incomplete; in checked studies, under half of the missing clones stem from an unresolved V gene, and the remainder is unexplained. The DNA was the basis for D and trimming; V, J and clone size are from that table. The sample records about 2.1 million clones, 80% to 95% of which are singletons. The top ten clonotypes cover over 1.5% of the sample.

Sequenced sample: naive CD8+ T cells from PBMCs. Explained via the paper, the cell subset or site label denotes: CD45RA+CCR7+. The receptor was derived from a man aged 18 to 30 in good health. Some clones in this sample may be carry-over from other donors' samples. The chain was built from TRBV21-1 and TRBJ2-7; TRBD1 is the table's D call and was not checked against the DNA. TRBV21-1 is assigned pseudogene status. The encoded CDR3 is CARVDSSYEQYF. In nucleotides, the sequence is TGTGCCAGGGTGGACAGCTCCTACGAGCAGTACTTC.